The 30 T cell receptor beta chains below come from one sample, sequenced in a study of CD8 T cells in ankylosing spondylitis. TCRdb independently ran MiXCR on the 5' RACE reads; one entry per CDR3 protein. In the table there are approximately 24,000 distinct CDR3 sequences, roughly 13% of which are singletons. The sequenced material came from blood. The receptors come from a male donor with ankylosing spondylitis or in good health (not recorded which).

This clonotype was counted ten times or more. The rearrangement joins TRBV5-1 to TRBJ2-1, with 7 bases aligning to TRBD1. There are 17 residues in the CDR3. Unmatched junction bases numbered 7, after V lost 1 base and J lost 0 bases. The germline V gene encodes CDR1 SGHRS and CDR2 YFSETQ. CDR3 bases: TGCGCCAGCAGCTTGCGTTACGGGACAGTCTCCTACAATGAGCAGTTCTTC. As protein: CASSLRYGTVSYNEQFF.

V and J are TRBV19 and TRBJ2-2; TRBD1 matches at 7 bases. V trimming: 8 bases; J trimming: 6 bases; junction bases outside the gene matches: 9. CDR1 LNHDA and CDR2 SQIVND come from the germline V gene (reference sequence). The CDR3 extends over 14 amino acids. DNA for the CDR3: TGTGCCAGTGCAAGTACAGGGGTGGCCGGGGAGCTGTTTTTT. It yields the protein CASASTGVAGELFF.

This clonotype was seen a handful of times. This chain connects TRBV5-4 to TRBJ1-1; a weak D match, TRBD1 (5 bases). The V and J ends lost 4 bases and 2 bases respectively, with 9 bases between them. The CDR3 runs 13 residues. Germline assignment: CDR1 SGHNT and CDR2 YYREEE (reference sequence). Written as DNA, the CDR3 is TGTGCCAGCAGCATAGACAGAAACACTGAAGCTTTCTTT. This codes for CASSIDRNTEAFF.

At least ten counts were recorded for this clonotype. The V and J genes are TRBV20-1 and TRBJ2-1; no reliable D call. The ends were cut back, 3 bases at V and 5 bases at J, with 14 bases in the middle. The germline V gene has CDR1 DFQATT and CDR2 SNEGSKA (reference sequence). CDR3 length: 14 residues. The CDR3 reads CSASSPHLNNEQFF. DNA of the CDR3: TGCAGTGCTAGTTCCCCCCATCTAAACAATGAGCAGTTCTTC.

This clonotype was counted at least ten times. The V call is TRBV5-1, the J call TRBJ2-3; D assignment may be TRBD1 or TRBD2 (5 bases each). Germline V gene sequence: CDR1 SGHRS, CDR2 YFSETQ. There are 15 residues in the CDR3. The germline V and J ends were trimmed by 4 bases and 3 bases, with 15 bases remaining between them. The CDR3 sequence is CASSPGHGGTDTQYF. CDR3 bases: TGCGCCAGCAGCCCAGGACACGGCGGGACAGATACGCAGTATTTT.

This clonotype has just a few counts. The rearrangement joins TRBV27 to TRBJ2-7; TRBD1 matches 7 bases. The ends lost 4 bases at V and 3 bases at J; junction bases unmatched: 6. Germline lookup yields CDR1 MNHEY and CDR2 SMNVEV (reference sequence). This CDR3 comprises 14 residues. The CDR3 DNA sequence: TGTGCCAGCAGTTCTACGGGACAGAGCTACGAGCAGTACGTC. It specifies CASSSTGQSYEQYV.

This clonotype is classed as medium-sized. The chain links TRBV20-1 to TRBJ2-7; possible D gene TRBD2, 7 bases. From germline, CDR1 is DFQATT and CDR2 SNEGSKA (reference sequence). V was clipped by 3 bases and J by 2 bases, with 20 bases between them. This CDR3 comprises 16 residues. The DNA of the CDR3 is TGCAGTGCTAGTGATCGAGGGGGGGCTAACGCCTACGAGCAGTACTTC. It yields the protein CSASDRGGANAYEQYF.

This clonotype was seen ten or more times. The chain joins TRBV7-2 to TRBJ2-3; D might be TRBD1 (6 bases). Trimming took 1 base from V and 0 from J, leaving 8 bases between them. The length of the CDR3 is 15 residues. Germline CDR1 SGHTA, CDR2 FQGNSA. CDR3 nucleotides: TGTGCCAGCAGCTTAGGGGGGACAAGCACAGATACGCAGTATTTT. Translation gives CASSLGGTSTDTQYF. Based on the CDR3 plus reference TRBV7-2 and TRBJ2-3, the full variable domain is GAGVSQSPSNKVTEKGKDVELRCDPISGHTALYWYRQSLGQGLEFLIYFQGNSAPDKSGLPSDRFSAERTGGSVSTLTIQRTQQEDSAVYLCASSLGGTSTDTQYFGPGTRLTVL.

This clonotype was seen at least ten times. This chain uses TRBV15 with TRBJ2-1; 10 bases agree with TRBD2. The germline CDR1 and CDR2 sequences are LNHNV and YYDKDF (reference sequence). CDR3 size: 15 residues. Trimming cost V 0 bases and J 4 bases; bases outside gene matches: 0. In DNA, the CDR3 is TGTGCCACCAGCAGAGATAGCGGGGGGTACAATGAGCAGTTCTTC. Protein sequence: CATSRDSGGYNEQFF.

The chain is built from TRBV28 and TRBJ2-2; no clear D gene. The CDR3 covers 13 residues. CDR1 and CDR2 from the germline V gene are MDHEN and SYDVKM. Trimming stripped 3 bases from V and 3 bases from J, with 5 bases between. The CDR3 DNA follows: TGTGCCAGCAGTTTTAGGTACACCGGGGAGCTGTTTTTT. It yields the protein CASSFRYTGELFF.

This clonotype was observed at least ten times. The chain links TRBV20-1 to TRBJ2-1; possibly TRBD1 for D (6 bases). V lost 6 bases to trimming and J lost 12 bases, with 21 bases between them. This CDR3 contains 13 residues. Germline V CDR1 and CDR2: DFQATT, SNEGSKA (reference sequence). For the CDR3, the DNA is TGCAGTGCCGAGAGGCCAGGGGAAGGAAGGCAGTTCTTC. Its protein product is CSAERPGEGRQFF.

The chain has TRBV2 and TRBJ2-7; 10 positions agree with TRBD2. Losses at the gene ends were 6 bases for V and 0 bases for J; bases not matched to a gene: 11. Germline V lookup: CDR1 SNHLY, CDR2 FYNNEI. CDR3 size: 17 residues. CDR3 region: CASSSSGLAANSYEQYV. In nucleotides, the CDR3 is TGTGCCAGCAGCAGCTCAGGACTAGCGGCCAACTCCTACGAGCAGTACGTC.

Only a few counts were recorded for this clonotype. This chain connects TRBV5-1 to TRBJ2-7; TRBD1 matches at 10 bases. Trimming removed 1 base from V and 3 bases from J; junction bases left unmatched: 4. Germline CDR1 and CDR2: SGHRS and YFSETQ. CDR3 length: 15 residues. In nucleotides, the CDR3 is TGCGCCAGCAGCTTGTGGACAGGGGGGGACTACGAGCAGTACGTC. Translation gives CASSLWTGGDYEQYV.

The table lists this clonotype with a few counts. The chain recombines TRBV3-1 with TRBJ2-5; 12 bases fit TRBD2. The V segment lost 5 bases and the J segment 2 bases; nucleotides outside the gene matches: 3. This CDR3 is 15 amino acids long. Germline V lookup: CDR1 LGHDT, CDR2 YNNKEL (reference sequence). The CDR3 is CASSVGLAGQETQYF. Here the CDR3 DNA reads TGTGCCAGCAGCGTTGGACTAGCGGGGCAAGAGACCCAGTACTTC.

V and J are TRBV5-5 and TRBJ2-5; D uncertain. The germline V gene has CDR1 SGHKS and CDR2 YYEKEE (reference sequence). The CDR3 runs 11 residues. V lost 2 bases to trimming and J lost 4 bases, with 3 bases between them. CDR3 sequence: CASSFSETQYF. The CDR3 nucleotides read TGTGCCAGCAGCTTCTCAGAGACCCAGTACTTC.

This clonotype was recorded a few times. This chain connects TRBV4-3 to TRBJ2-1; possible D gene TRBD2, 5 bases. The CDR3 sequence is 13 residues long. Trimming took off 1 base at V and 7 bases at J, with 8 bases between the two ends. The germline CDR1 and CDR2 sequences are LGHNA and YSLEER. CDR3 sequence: CASSQAGTNEQFF. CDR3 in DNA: TGCGCCAGCAGCCAAGCGGGAACGAATGAGCAGTTCTTC.

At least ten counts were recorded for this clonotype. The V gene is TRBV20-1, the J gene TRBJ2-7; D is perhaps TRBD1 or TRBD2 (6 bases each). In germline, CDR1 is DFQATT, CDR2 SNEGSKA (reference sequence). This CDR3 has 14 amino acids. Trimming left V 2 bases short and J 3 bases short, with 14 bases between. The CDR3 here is CSARRIGGLYEQYV. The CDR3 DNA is TGCAGTGCTAGACGAATAGGGGGACTCTACGAGCAGTACGTC.

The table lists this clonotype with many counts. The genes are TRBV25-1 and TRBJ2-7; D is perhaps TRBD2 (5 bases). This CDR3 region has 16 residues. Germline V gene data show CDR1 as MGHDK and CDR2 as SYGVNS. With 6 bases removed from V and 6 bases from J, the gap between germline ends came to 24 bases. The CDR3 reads CASSDLRAGFISEQYF. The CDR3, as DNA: TGTGCCAGCAGCGATCTTCGGGCGGGTTTTATCAGCGAGCAGTACTTC.

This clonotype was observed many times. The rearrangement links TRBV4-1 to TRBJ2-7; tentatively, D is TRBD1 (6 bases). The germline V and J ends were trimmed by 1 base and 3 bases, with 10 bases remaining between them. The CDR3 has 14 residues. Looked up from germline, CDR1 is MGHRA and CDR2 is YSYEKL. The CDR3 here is CASSQAPGDYEQYF. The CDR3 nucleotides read TGCGCCAGCAGCCAAGCCCCAGGGGACTACGAGCAGTACTTC.

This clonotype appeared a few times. CDR3 coding DNA: TGTGCCAGCAGTTACAATTGGATGACCTATGGCTACACCTTC. Translating gives CASSYNWMTYGYTF. The genes are TRBV6-2 or TRBV6-3 and TRBJ1-2; D not resolved. V lost 2 bases, J lost 4 bases, and 11 bases lay in between. Germline V lookup: CDR1 MNHEY, CDR2 SVGEGT. The CDR3 consists of 14 residues.

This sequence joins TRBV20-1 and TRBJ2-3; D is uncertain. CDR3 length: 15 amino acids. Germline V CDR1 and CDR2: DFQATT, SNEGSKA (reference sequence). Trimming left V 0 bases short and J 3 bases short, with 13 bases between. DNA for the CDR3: TGCAGTGCTAGAGATCTAAGGGCGGTGACAGATACGCAGTATTTT. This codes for CSARDLRAVTDTQYF.

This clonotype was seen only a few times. DNA of the CDR3: TGTGCCAGCAGCAACAGACTGGAGACCCAGTACTTC. Translated, it gives CASSNRLETQYF. This chain connects TRBV28 to TRBJ2-5; D not certain. CDR3 length: 12 amino acids. Trimming stripped 6 bases from V and 5 bases from J, with 10 bases between. The V gene's germline CDR1 is MDHEN and CDR2 SYDVKM.

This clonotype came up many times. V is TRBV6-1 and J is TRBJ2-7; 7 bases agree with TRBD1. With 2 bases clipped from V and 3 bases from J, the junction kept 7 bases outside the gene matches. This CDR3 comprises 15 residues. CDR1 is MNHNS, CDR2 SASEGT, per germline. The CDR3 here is CASSEIGQANYEQYV. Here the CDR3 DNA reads TGTGCCAGCAGTGAAATTGGACAGGCCAACTACGAGCAGTACGTC.

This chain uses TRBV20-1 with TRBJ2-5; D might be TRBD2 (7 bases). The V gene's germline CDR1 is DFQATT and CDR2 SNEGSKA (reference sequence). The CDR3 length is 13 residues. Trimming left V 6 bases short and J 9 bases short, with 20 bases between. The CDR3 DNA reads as TGCAGTGCCCCTGCCGGCAGGGAGGGGGCCCAGTACTTC. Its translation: CSAPAGREGAQYF.

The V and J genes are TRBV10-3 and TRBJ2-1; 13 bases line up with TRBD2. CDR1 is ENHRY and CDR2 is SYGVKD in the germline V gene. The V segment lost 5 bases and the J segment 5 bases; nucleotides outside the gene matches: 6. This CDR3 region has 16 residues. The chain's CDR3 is CAISTGLAGVHNEQFF. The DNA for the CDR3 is TGTGCCATCAGTACCGGACTAGCGGGAGTCCACAATGAGCAGTTCTTC.

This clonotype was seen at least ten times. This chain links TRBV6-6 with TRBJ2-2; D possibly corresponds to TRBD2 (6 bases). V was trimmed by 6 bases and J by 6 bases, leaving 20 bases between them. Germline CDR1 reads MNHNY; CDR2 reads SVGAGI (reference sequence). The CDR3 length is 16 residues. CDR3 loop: CASSPTSTRGAGELFF. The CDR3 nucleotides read TGTGCCAGCAGCCCTACTAGCACCAGAGGGGCCGGGGAGCTGTTTTTT.

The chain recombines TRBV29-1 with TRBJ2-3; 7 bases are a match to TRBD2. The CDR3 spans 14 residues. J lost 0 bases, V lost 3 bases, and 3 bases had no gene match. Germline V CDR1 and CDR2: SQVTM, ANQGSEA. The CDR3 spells CSVDRRGSTDTQYF. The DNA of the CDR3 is TGCAGCGTTGATAGGCGGGGGAGCACAGATACGCAGTATTTT.

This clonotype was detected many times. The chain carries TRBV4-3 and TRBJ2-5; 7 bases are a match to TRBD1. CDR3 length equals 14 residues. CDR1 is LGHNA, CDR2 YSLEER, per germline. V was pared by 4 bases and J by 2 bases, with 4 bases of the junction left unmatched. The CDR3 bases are TGCGCCAGCAGCCCGGGACAGATGCAAGAGACCCAGTACTTC. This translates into CASSPGQMQETQYF.

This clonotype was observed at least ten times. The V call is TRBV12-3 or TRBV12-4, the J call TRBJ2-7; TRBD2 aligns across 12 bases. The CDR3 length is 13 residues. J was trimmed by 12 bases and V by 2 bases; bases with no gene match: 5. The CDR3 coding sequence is TGTGCCAGCAGTTTACAGACTAGCGGGAGTTTGTACTTC. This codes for CASSLQTSGSLYF.

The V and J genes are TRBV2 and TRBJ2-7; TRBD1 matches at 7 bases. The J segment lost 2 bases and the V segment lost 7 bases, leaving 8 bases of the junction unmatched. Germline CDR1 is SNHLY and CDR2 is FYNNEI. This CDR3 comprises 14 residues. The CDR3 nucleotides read TGTGCCAGCATTGACAGGGCAGGGACCTACGAGCAGTACGTC. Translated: CASIDRAGTYEQYV.